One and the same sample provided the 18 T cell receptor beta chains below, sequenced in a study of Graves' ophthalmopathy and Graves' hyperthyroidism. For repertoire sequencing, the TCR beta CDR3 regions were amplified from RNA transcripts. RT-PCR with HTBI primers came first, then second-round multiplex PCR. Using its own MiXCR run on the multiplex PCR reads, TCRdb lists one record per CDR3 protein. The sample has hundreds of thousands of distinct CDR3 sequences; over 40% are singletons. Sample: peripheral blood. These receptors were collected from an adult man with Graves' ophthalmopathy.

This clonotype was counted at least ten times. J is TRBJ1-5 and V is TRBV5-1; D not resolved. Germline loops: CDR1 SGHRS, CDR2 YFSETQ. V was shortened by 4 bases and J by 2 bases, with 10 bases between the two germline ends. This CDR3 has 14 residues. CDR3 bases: TGCGCCAGCAGCGCGGAGTTTGGCAATCAGCCCCAGCATTTT. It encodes CASSAEFGNQPQHF. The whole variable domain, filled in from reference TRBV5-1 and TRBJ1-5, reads KAGVTQTPRYLIKTRGQQVTLSCSPISGHRSVSWYQQTPGQGLQFLFEYFSETQRNKGNFPGRFSGRQFSNSRSEMNVSTLELGDSALYLCASSAEFGNQPQHFGDGTRLSIL.

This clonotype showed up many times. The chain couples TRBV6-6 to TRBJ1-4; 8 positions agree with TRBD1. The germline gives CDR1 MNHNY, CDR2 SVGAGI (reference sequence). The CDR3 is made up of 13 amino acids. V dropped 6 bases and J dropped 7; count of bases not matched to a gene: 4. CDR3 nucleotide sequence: TGTGCCAGCAGAGACAGGGGAGGTGAAAAACTGTTTTTT. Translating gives CASRDRGGEKLFF.

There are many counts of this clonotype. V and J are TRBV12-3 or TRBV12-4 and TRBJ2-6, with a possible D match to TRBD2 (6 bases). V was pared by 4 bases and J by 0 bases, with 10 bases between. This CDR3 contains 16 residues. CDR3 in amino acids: CASSSSVFSGANVLTF. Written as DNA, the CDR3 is TGTGCCAGCAGTTCTAGCGTATTCTCTGGGGCCAACGTCCTGACTTTC.

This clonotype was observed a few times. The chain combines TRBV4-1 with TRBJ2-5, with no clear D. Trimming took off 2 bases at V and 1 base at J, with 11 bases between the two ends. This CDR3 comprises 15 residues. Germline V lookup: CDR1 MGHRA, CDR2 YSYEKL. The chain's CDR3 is CASSQQTGSQETQYF. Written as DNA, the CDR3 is TGCGCCAGCAGCCAACAAACTGGATCCCAAGAGACCCAGTACTTC.

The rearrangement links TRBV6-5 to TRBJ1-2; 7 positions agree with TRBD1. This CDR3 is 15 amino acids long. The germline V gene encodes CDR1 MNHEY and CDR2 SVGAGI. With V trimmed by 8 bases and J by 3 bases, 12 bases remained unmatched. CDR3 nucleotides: TGTGCCAGCCTAACAAAGACAGGGCCTTACTATGGCTACACCTTC. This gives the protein CASLTKTGPYYGYTF.

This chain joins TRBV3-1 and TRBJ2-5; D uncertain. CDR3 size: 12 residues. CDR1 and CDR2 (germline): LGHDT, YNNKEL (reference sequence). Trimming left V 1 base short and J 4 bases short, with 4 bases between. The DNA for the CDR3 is TGTGCCAGCAGCCAAGCCTCAGAGACCCAGTACTTC. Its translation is CASSQASETQYF.

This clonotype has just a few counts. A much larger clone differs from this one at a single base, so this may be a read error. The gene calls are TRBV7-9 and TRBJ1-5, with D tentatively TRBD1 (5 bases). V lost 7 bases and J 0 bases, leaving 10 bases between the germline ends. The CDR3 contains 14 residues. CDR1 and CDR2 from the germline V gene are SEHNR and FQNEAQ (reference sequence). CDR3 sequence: CASNAGNSNQPQHF. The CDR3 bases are TGTGCCAGCAATGCAGGGAATAGCAATCAGCCCCAGCATTTT.

The DNA of the CDR3 is TGTGCCAGCAGTGGGGGACTAGCGGGCCGCAATGAGCAGTTCTTC. Translated, it gives CASSGGLAGRNEQFF. V is TRBV2 and J is TRBJ2-1, with 12 bases that match TRBD2. Germline V gives CDR1 SNHLY, CDR2 FYNNEI. Germline trimming cut 4 bases from V and 6 bases from J; bases unmatched to any gene: 4. CDR3 length equals 15 residues.

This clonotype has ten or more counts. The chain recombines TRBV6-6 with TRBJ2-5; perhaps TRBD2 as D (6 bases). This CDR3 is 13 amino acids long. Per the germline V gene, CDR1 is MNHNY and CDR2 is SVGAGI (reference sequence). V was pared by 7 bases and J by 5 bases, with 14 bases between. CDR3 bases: TGTGCCAGCACGGGGCGGGGCCAGGAGACCCAGTACTTC. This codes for CASTGRGQETQYF.

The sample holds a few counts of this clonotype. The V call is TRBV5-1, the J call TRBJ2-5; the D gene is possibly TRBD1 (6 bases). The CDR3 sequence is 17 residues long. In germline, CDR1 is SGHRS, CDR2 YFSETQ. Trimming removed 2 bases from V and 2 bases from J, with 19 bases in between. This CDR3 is CASSFPKDTGLQETQYF. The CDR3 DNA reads TGCGCCAGCAGCTTTCCTAAGGACACAGGGCTACAAGAGACCCAGTACTTC.

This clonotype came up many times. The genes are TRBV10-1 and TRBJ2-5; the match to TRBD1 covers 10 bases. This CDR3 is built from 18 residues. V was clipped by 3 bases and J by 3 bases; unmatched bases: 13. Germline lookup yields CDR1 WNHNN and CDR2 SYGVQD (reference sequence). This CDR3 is CASSETRQGARIEETQYF. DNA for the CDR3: TGCGCCAGCAGTGAAACCCGACAGGGGGCGCGAATCGAAGAGACCCAGTACTTC.

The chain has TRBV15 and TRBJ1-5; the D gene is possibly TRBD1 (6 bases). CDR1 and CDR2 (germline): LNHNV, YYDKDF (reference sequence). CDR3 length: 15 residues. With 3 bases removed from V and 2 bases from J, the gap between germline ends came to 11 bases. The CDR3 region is CATSSSNRGNQPQHF. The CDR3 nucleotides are TGTGCCACCAGCAGCTCCAACAGGGGCAATCAGCCCCAGCATTTT.

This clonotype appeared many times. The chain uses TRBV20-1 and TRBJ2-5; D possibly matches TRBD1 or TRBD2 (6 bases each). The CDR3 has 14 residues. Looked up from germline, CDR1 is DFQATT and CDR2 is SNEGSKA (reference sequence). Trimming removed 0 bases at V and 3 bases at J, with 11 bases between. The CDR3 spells CSARDGGREETQYF. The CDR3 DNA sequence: TGCAGTGCTAGAGATGGGGGGCGTGAAGAGACCCAGTACTTC.

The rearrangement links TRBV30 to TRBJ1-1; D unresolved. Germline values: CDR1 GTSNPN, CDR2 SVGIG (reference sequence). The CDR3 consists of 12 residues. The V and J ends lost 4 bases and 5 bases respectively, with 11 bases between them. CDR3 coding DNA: TGTGCCTGGACCCGGGGTTGGACTGAAGCTTTCTTT. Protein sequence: CAWTRGWTEAFF.

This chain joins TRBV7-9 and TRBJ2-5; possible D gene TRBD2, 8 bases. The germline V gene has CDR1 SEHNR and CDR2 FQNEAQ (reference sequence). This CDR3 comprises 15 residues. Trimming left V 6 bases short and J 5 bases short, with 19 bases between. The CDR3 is CASRPREGAGETQYF. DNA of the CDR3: TGTGCCAGCAGGCCTCGGGAGGGGGCCGGGGAGACCCAGTACTTC.

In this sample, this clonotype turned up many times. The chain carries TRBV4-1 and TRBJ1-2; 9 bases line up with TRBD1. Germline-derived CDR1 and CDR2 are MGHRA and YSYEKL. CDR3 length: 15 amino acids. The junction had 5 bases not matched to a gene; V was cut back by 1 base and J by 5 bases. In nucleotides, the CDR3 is TGCGCCAGCAGCCAAGCCCGGGACAGGGTTTATGGCTACACCTTC. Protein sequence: CASSQARDRVYGYTF.

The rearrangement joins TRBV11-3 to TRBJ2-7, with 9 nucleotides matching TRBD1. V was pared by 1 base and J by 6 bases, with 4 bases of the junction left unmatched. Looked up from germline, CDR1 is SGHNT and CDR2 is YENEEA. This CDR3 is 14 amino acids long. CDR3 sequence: CASSLALTGGEQYF. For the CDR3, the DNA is TGTGCCAGCAGCTTAGCCCTGACAGGGGGCGAGCAGTACTTC. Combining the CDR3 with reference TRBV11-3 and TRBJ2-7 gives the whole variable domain EAGVVQSPRYKIIEKKQPVAFWCNPISGHNTLYWYLQNLGQGPELLIRYENEEAVDDSQLPKDRFSAERLKGVDSTLKIQPAELGDSAVYLCASSLALTGGEQYFGPGTRLTVT.

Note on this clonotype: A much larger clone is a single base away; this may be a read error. DNA for the CDR3: TGTGCCAGCAAGGAGGGAACTAACACTGAAGCTTTCTTT. This sequence encodes CASKEGTNTEAFF. This chain uses TRBV7-8 with TRBJ1-1; no firm D call. The V end was cut by 7 bases, the J end by 2 bases, with 11 bases between. This CDR3 has 13 amino acids. Germline V CDR1 and CDR2: SGHVS, FQNEAQ.